This T cell receptor (beta chain) was found in a study of cytomegalovirus exposure and HLA in healthy donors. This clone was recorded only once. Its antigen is still unknown. Relative to the germline gene, one junction end is altered; a read error may explain this. Study outcomes and limitations: As was reported, the classifier diagnosed cytomegalovirus status with high specificity and sensitivity. The majority of TCR sequences were rare, yet some public TCRs appeared in many donors.

The CDR3 runs 16 residues. Germline CDR1 SSHAT, CDR2 FNYEAQ (reference sequence). The approximately 130-subject validation cohort, separate from the 666-subject first cohort, included the donors. This table comes from immunoSEQ multiplex PCR, and its TCRdb copy is limited to in-frame clones, with some not included. This sample has tens of thousands of clones, with over 95% found just once. The specimen was PBMCs. The clonotype was recovered from a woman younger than 30 in good health and CMV-seropositive. The chain carries TRBV7-7 and TRBJ2-7, with 8 positions matching TRBD2. This CDR3 is CASSPGSGSRSYEQYF. CDR3 in DNA: TGTGCTAGCAGCCCGGGCAGCGGGAGTAGGTCCTACGAGCAGTACTTC.